The clone carrying this TCR beta chain was observed many times. Its target is unknown. The sorted Tregs were CD4+CD25+CD127-/low cells. TCRdb redid the calling of the 5' RACE reads with MiXCR, one entry per CDR3 protein. This table holds around 44,000 distinct CDR3 sequences, about 20% found once. After removal of 3 bases from V and 1 base from J, the junction contained 3 bases not matched to a gene. This CDR3 spans 14 amino acids. Germline V gene data show CDR1 as SGHRS and CDR2 as YFSETQ. Findings and limits, study-wide: Whole repertoires were not studied in the larger cohort, only one V-J beta rearrangement. Tumor memory CD4+ T cell TCR gene usage was found to cluster with blood and lymph node memory CD4+ cells and with lymph node naive CD4+ cells.

Specimen: Tregs sorted from blood. The V gene is TRBV5-1, the J gene TRBJ2-5; 7 bases match TRBD2. The TCR comes from a female donor with breast cancer. The CDR3 region has the DNA TGCGCCAGCAGCTGGGGGACTATCCAAGAGACCCAGTACTTC. Translated: CASSWGTIQETQYF.